What follows are 9 T cell receptor beta chains derived from one specimen sequenced in a study of identifying expanded T cells in peripheral blood. Produced via immunoSEQ multiplex PCR; TCRdb's table is partial and in-frame only. There are roughly 100,000 clones in the sample; almost 90% occur only once, and around 4% lies in the top ten. The sample consisted of blood. The receptor source for this set is a person aged 18 to 70 in good health.

The rearrangement links TRBV6-6 to TRBJ1-6, with D tentatively TRBD1 (5 bases). The V end was cut by 2 bases, the J end by 9 bases, with 11 bases between. The CDR3 is 14 residues long. Germline V lookup: CDR1 MNHNY, CDR2 SVGAGI (reference sequence). Here the CDR3 reads CASSYEAGSSPLHF. The DNA for the CDR3 is TGTGCCAGCAGTTACGAGGCAGGGTCTTCACCCCTCCACTTT.

The chain recombines TRBV7-2 with TRBJ2-1, with 12 nucleotides matching TRBD2. CDR1 is SGHTA, CDR2 FQGNSA, per germline. CDR3 length: 17 amino acids. The J segment lost 6 bases and the V segment lost 5 bases, leaving 11 bases of the junction unmatched. The CDR3, as DNA: TGTGCCAGCAGCCCTAAACCGACTAGCGGGGGCCTCAATGAGCAGTTCTTC. Its translation is CASSPKPTSGGLNEQFF.

The chain recombines TRBV19 with TRBJ2-2; D perhaps matches TRBD2 (6 bases). CDR1 and CDR2 (germline): LNHDA, SQIVND (reference sequence). Deletions cut 5 bases from V and 1 base from J, with 23 bases between. CDR3 length: 19 amino acids. This chain's CDR3 is CASSEYSGAFLGNTGELFF. The CDR3 bases are TGTGCCAGTAGTGAATATAGCGGAGCCTTTTTGGGGAACACCGGGGAGCTGTTTTTT.

V is TRBV6-5 and J is TRBJ2-5; 11 nucleotides agree with TRBD2. Germline loops: CDR1 MNHEY, CDR2 SVGAGI. With V trimmed by 4 bases and J by 3 bases, 4 bases remained unmatched. This CDR3 has 15 amino acids. Written as DNA, the CDR3 is TGTGCCAGCAGTTCGGTAGCGGGGGGGAAAGAGACCCAGTACTTC. Amino acid sequence: CASSSVAGGKETQYF.

Note on this clone: This sample also contains other DNA sequences that code for the same CDR3. This chain uses TRBV9 with TRBJ1-2; D is uncertain. Germline CDR1 SGDLS, CDR2 YYNGEE. The CDR3 spans 12 residues. Trimming shortened V by 0 bases and J by 1 base, and 1 base separated the two germline ends. CDR3 DNA sequence: TGTGCCAGCAGCGTAGGTAACTATGGCTACACCTTC. Its protein is CASSVGNYGYTF.

The chain recombines TRBV10-2 with TRBJ2-3, with 13 nucleotides matching TRBD2. The CDR3 is made up of 19 amino acids. The J segment lost 6 bases and the V segment lost 2 bases, leaving 14 bases of the junction unmatched. Germline CDR1 and CDR2: WSHSY and SAAADI. Here the CDR3 DNA reads TGCGCCAGCAGTGAGCCTGGGGGGGGGACTAGCGGGAACCTCGATACGCAGTATTTT. Translating it yields CASSEPGGGTSGNLDTQYF.

The chain has TRBV5-4 and TRBJ2-2; possibly TRBD2 for D (6 bases). CDR1 and CDR2 (germline): SGHNT, YYREEE (reference sequence). V was pared by 3 bases and J by 1 base, with 7 bases between. This CDR3 region has 14 residues. CDR3 sequence: CASSWGGNTGELFF. DNA for the CDR3: TGTGCCAGCAGCTGGGGAGGGAACACCGGGGAGCTGTTTTTT.

The V call is TRBV18, the J call TRBJ2-7; possibly TRBD1 for D (6 bases). Germline CDR1 KGHSH, CDR2 LQKENI. V lost 6 bases and J 1 base, leaving 13 bases between the germline ends. The CDR3 has 14 amino acids. CDR3 nucleotides: TGTGCCAGCTCGCAACGGGACAAGTCCTACGAGCAGTACTTC. Amino acids: CASSQRDKSYEQYF.

The rearrangement links TRBV18 to TRBJ1-3; D might be TRBD1 (5 bases). Germline V gene data show CDR1 as KGHSH and CDR2 as LQKENI. The V end was cut by 0 bases, the J end by 2 bases, with 5 bases between. The CDR3 has 14 residues. CDR3 sequence (DNA): TGTGCCAGCTCACCACCGGGGCCTGGAAACACCATATATTTT. As protein: CASSPPGPGNTIYF.